This TCR beta chain was retrieved from a study of blood T cell repertoires in COVID-19. Profiled with immunoSEQ multiplex PCR; TCRdb holds only in-frame clones, not every one. Of under 200,000 clones in the sample, roughly 85% were seen once. This CDR3 region has 11 residues. Per germline, CDR1 LGHNT and CDR2 FRNRAP. The V end lost 6 bases, the J end lost 9 bases, and 12 bases lay between the germline ends. Sequencing was performed on peripheral blood. This sequence was found in a man in his 60s with active or convalescent COVID-19. The gene calls are TRBV12-5 and TRBJ2-7; D is possibly TRBD2 (5 bases). The chain's CDR3 is CASGGNSGQYF. The CDR3 region has the DNA TGTGCTAGTGGCGGCAACAGCGGGCAGTACTTC. Complete variable domain (other parts from reference TRBV12-5 and TRBJ2-7): DARVTQTPRHKVTEMGQEVTMRCQPILGHNTVFWYRQTMMQGLELLAYFRNRAPLDDSGMPKDRFSAEMPDATLATLKIQPSEPRDSAVYFCASGGNSGQYFGPGTRLTVT.